Each of the 9 T cell receptor beta chains below was sequenced from the same sample in a study of T cell changes during pregnancy in multiple sclerosis. Using immunoSEQ multiplex PCR, the repertoire was profiled, and TCRdb retains in-frame clones only, with some absent. Of 70,000 to 95,000 clones detected, approximately 95% appear once; the ten largest clones hold approximately 4.7%. The material sequenced was peripheral blood, taken in the first trimester of pregnancy. These receptors were collected from a female donor with multiple sclerosis, enrolled in a pregnancy study.

The DNA for the CDR3 is TGTGCCAGCAGCGCCCAGGGGAACACTGAAGCTTTCTTT. Its translation is CASSAQGNTEAFF. The chain links TRBV7-9 to TRBJ1-1, with D possibly matching TRBD1 (5 bases). V was clipped by 5 bases and J by 1 base, with 8 bases between them. Germline CDR1 reads SEHNR; CDR2 reads FQNEAQ (reference sequence). The CDR3 consists of 13 residues. Filled out from reference TRBV7-9 and TRBJ1-1, the complete variable domain reads DTGVSQNPRHKITKRGQNVTFRCDPISEHNRLYWYRQTLGQGPEFLTYFQNEAQLEKSRLLSDRFSAERPKGSFSTLEIQRTEQGDSAMYLCASSAQGNTEAFFGQGTRLTVV.

V and J are TRBV9 and TRBJ2-2; D perhaps matches TRBD2 (5 bases). The length of the CDR3 is 15 residues. CDR1 is SGDLS and CDR2 is YYNGEE in the germline V gene. The V end was cut by 1 base, the J end by 4 bases, with 11 bases between. CDR3 sequence: CASSVYGIGTGELFF. The DNA of the CDR3 is TGTGCCAGCAGCGTATACGGGATTGGCACCGGGGAGCTGTTTTTT.

This clone was recorded only once. V gene TRBV5-1 combines with J gene TRBJ1-4, with D unclear. The germline gives CDR1 SGHRS, CDR2 YFSETQ. The V end was cut by 0 bases, the J end by 3 bases, with 9 bases between. The CDR3 consists of 15 residues. CDR3 in amino acids: CASSLVPGPNEKLFF. The CDR3, as DNA: TGCGCCAGCAGCTTGGTTCCAGGCCCTAATGAAAAACTGTTTTTT.

The chain uses TRBV7-3 and TRBJ2-1, with 7 bases matching TRBD2. Trimming at V came to 1 base and at J to 7 bases, leaving 4 bases not matched to a gene. From germline, CDR1 is SGHTA and CDR2 FQGTGA. CDR3 length: 14 amino acids. The CDR3 DNA reads as TGTGCCAGCAGCTTAATGGGGGGGATAAATGAGCAGTTCTTC. Its protein is CASSLMGGINEQFF. Filled out from reference TRBV7-3 and TRBJ2-1, the complete variable domain reads GAGVSQTPSNKVTEKGKYVELRCDPISGHTALYWYRQSLGQGPEFLIYFQGTGAADDSGLPNDRFFAVRPEGSVSTLKIQRTERGDSAVYLCASSLMGGINEQFFGPGTRLTVL.

CDR3 DNA: TGTGCCATCAGTGAGTCGGCAGGTCTCGACGAGCAGTTCTTC. Translated: CAISESAGLDEQFF. The chain carries TRBV10-3 and TRBJ2-1; D unresolved. CDR1 ENHRY and CDR2 SYGVKD come from the germline V gene. This CDR3 comprises 14 residues. The V end lost 0 bases, the J end lost 10 bases, and 13 bases lay between the germline ends.

This chain joins TRBV2 and TRBJ1-1, with a possible D match to TRBD1 (5 bases). Germline V gene data show CDR1 as SNHLY and CDR2 as FYNNEI. V was shortened by 6 bases and J by 1 base, with 15 bases between the two germline ends. The CDR3 is made up of 15 amino acids. CDR3 sequence reads: CASSEIYGANTEAFF. The CDR3 DNA sequence: TGTGCCAGCAGCGAGATCTATGGGGCGAACACTGAAGCTTTCTTT. Supplemented by reference TRBV2 and TRBJ1-1, the full variable domain reads EPEVTQTPSHQVTQMGQEVILRCVPISNHLYFYWYRQILGQKVEFLVSFYNNEISEKSEIFDDQFSVERPDGSNFTLKIRSTKLEDSAMYFCASSEIYGANTEAFFGQGTRLTVV.

The CDR3 here is CATTDDRTGGYQGELFF. As DNA, the CDR3 is TGTGCCACCACCGACGATAGGACAGGGGGTTATCAAGGGGAGCTGTTTTTT. V gene TRBV15 combines with J gene TRBJ2-2; 10 nucleotides agree with TRBD1. The CDR3 spans 17 residues. CDR1 is LNHNV and CDR2 is YYDKDF in the germline V gene (reference sequence). The trim removed 7 bases at V and 8 bases at J, leaving 16 bases unmatched.

The chain carries TRBV5-6 and TRBJ2-1; D unclear. This CDR3 has 11 residues. CDR1 is SGHDT and CDR2 is YYEEEE in the germline V gene. Trimming took off 3 bases at V and 6 bases at J, with 4 bases between the two ends. CDR3 loop: CASSSFNEQFF. The CDR3 DNA sequence: TGTGCCAGCAGCTCTTTCAATGAGCAGTTCTTC. The variable domain in full, completed from reference TRBV5-6 and TRBJ2-1, reads DAGVTQSPTHLIKTRGQQVTLRCSPKSGHDTVSWYQQALGQGPQFIFQYYEEEERQRGNFPDRFSGHQFPNYSSELNVNALLLGDSALYLCASSSFNEQFFGPGTRLTVL.

The chain combines TRBV7-6 with TRBJ2-1; no reliable D call. This CDR3 is 15 amino acids long. Germline CDR1 SGHVS, CDR2 FNYEAQ. The V end was cut by 2 bases, the J end by 2 bases, with 10 bases between. CDR3: CASSLTFSPYNEQFF. The CDR3 DNA is TGTGCCAGCAGCTTAACGTTCAGTCCCTACAATGAGCAGTTCTTC.